Below, 32 T cell receptor beta chains from the same sample are listed, as sequenced in a study of T cells expressing NK-cell markers. TCRdb re-called the 5' RACE reads and catalogs CDR3 proteins one per entry, DNA excluded. The sample includes hundreds of thousands of distinct CDR3 sequences. Sequenced input: blood T cells: a sorted CD56 or NKG2C T cell subset, CD4+ or CD8+ T cells, or bulk PBMC T cells (not recorded which). These receptors originate from a woman aged 18 to 75 in good health.

The chain has TRBV15 and TRBJ1-3; TCRdb gives TRBD1 as the D gene, but with no DNA this cannot be confirmed. CDR3 size: 21 residues. The germline V gene has CDR1 LNHNV and CDR2 YYDKDF (reference sequence). The CDR3 sequence is CATSRARNQAHYDPSGNTIYF.

The chain joins TRBV27 to TRBJ1-6. This CDR3 is built from 15 residues. Germline V gene lookup returns CDR1 MNHEY and CDR2 SMNVEV (reference sequence). The chain's CDR3 is CASSLLGSANSPLHF.

The J gene is TRBJ2-7, the V gene TRBV7-3; lacking DNA, the TRBD1 call made by TCRdb goes unchecked. Germline V gene data show CDR1 as SGHTA and CDR2 as FQGTGA. This CDR3 is 18 amino acids long. The CDR3 protein is CASSLTLRGDPLSYEQYF.

The rearrangement uses TRBV12-3 or TRBV12-4 and TRBJ2-1; TCRdb returns TRBD1, unconfirmable since there is no DNA. The CDR3 has 13 amino acids. The CDR3 sequence is CASSFWGDNEQFF.

The chain joins TRBV18 to TRBJ1-3; no DNA is available, so the TRBD1 call from TCRdb remains unchecked. CDR3 size: 18 residues. The V gene's germline CDR1 is KGHSH and CDR2 LQKENI. CDR3 sequence: CASSPRQELGPSGNTIYF.

This chain connects TRBV6-1 to TRBJ2-7; as DNA is missing, the TRBD2 call by TCRdb cannot be tested. Germline V CDR1 and CDR2: MNHNS, SASEGT. This CDR3 comprises 15 residues. The CDR3 reads CASSQTSGPAYEQYF.

The V and J genes are TRBV9 and TRBJ2-1; there is no DNA to check the TCRdb D call of TRBD2. Germline V gene data show CDR1 as SGDLS and CDR2 as YYNGEE. The CDR3 runs to 19 residues. This CDR3 reads CASSVGLATSGVRSNEQFF.

The chain uses TRBV20-1 and TRBJ2-7; the TCRdb D gene call, TRBD2, has no DNA to confirm it. The V gene's germline CDR1 is DFQATT and CDR2 SNEGSKA (reference sequence). This CDR3 region has 16 residues. The CDR3 sequence: CSARTSGKTRGHEQYF.

The rearrangement links TRBV5-1 to TRBJ2-4; TCRdb reports TRBD2, a call that lacks DNA to check it against. Germline CDR1 SGHRS, CDR2 YFSETQ. The CDR3 has 15 residues. CDR3 amino acids: CASSLVEGAKNIQYF.

The chain couples TRBV12-3 or TRBV12-4 to TRBJ2-7; the TCRdb D gene call, TRBD2, has no DNA to confirm it. This CDR3 spans 14 amino acids. CDR3 loop: CASGSGTISYEQYF.

The V call is TRBV28, the J call TRBJ2-5; without DNA, the TCRdb call of TRBD2 cannot be checked. Germline CDR1 reads MDHEN; CDR2 reads SYDVKM. The length of the CDR3 is 15 residues. CDR3 loop: CASSPSRAGVETQYF.

The rearrangement joins TRBV5-1 to TRBJ1-2; TCRdb's D call of TRBD1 is untestable without DNA. Germline V gene lookup returns CDR1 SGHRS and CDR2 YFSETQ. This CDR3 is 14 amino acids long. This chain's CDR3 is CASSSRDPSDGYTF.

V gene TRBV20-1 combines with J gene TRBJ2-1. The CDR3 consists of 16 residues. Germline V gene data show CDR1 as DFQATT and CDR2 as SNEGSKA (reference sequence). CDR3 loop: CSARDVRSSSYNEQFF.

The chain is built from TRBV28 and TRBJ2-7. The CDR3 contains 12 residues. Germline V CDR1 and CDR2: MDHEN, SYDVKM. CDR3 loop: CATIDGAYEQYF.

The chain links TRBV12-3 or TRBV12-4 to TRBJ2-7; without DNA, the TCRdb call of TRBD1 cannot be checked. This CDR3 contains 13 residues. This CDR3 is CASSPGPLYEQYF.

The chain is built from TRBV20-1 and TRBJ1-2. Germline CDR1 reads DFQATT; CDR2 reads SNEGSKA (reference sequence). This CDR3 spans 12 amino acids. CDR3 sequence: CSAADGLYGYTF.

V and J are TRBV7-8 and TRBJ2-7; TCRdb lists TRBD2, though no DNA is available to test this call. The CDR3 consists of 16 residues. Germline lookup yields CDR1 SGHVS and CDR2 FQNEAQ. CDR3: CASSLAVSAGAYEQYF.

The V call is TRBV12-3 or TRBV12-4, the J call TRBJ1-5. This CDR3 is 13 amino acids long. The CDR3 loop reads CASSSTWHQPQHF.

V is TRBV20-1 and J is TRBJ2-7; TCRdb's assignment of TRBD2 cannot be checked, as there is no DNA. Germline assignment: CDR1 DFQATT and CDR2 SNEGSKA (reference sequence). This CDR3 is 13 amino acids long. The CDR3: CSARQGLATSRYF.

The chain carries TRBV20-1 and TRBJ1-1. The germline V gene has CDR1 DFQATT and CDR2 SNEGSKA (reference sequence). The CDR3 is made up of 12 amino acids. Here the CDR3 reads CSAHSGNTEAFF.

The chain combines TRBV5-6 with TRBJ2-2. The CDR3 covers 17 residues. CDR1 is SGHDT and CDR2 is YYEEEE in the germline V gene. CDR3 sequence: CASSVAARRPNTGELFF.

The CDR3 is CASSTRPAVSMNTEAFF. The J gene is TRBJ1-1, the V gene TRBV6-1; TCRdb picks TRBD1, but there is no DNA to check that call. CDR1 is MNHNS, CDR2 SASEGT, per germline. The CDR3 spans 17 residues.

The gene calls are TRBV12-3 or TRBV12-4 and TRBJ1-6; TCRdb gives TRBD1 as the D gene, but with no DNA this cannot be confirmed. The CDR3 extends over 15 amino acids. The CDR3 loop reads CASSPGQSVNSPLHF.

The gene calls are TRBV6-5 and TRBJ1-1. This CDR3 is 14 amino acids long. Germline loops: CDR1 MNHEY, CDR2 SVGAGI. The CDR3 spells CASSYLSGSTEAFF.

This chain uses TRBV28 with TRBJ2-7. CDR1 MDHEN and CDR2 SYDVKM come from the germline V gene. The CDR3 covers 15 residues. This CDR3 is CASSLSAVQIYEQYF.

The CDR3 protein is CASSFRTGGNQPQHF. The rearrangement uses TRBV12-3 or TRBV12-4 and TRBJ1-5; TCRdb's assignment of TRBD1 cannot be checked, as there is no DNA. This CDR3 contains 15 residues.

This chain joins TRBV12-3 or TRBV12-4 and TRBJ1-1. The CDR3 is made up of 12 amino acids. CDR3 amino acids: CASSLIGSEAFF.

The gene calls are TRBV29-1 and TRBJ1-1; the TRBD1 assignment by TCRdb is unverifiable without DNA. This CDR3 is 14 amino acids long. CDR1 SQVTM and CDR2 ANQGSEA come from the germline V gene. This chain's CDR3 is CSVRAGGVNTEAFF. Drawing the rest from reference TRBV29-1 and TRBJ1-1, the complete variable domain is SAVISQKPSRDICQRGTSLTIQCQVDSQVTMMFWYRQQPGQSLTLIATANQGSEATYESGFVIDKFPISRPNLTFSTLTVSNMSPEDSSIYLCSVRAGGVNTEAFFGQGTRLTVV.

V gene TRBV29-1 combines with J gene TRBJ2-7. The V gene's germline CDR1 is SQVTM and CDR2 ANQGSEA. The CDR3 has 11 residues. The CDR3 protein is CSVGSQYEQYF.

The V and J genes are TRBV20-1 and TRBJ2-3; as DNA is missing, the TRBD2 call by TCRdb cannot be tested. Germline V gene data show CDR1 as DFQATT and CDR2 as SNEGSKA (reference sequence). This CDR3 spans 16 amino acids. This chain's CDR3 is CSADAGTSGGTDTQYF.

The genes are TRBV15 and TRBJ2-6; TCRdb returns TRBD1, unconfirmable since there is no DNA. Germline V CDR1 and CDR2: LNHNV, YYDKDF (reference sequence). This CDR3 has 19 residues. The CDR3 is CATSRDSDRPYSGANVLTF.

V and J are TRBV7-8 and TRBJ2-7; TCRdb selects TRBD2, and the lack of DNA leaves this call unchecked. Germline assignment: CDR1 SGHVS and CDR2 FQNEAQ. CDR3 length: 14 residues. CDR3 loop: CASSLSSGAYEQYF.